The 13 T cell receptor beta chains below come from one sample, sequenced in a study of CD8+ T cells in alopecia areata. Specified treatment: oral pan-JAK inhibitor, 5-10 mg twice daily. Following RNA extraction, reverse transcription yielded cDNA that acted as the sequencing template. Profiling relied on immunoSEQ multiplex PCR, and the TCRdb table lists in-frame clones only, not all of them. In the table there are more than 200,000 clones, under 70% of which are singletons. The sample was CD4+ T cells sorted from blood, taken at week 4, from a patient treated with tofacitinib. These receptors all come from a human donor with alopecia areata.

A single count supports this clone. The chain joins TRBV4-2 to TRBJ1-5; D gene unclear. V lost 0 bases to trimming and J lost 6 bases, with 18 bases between them. CDR1 is LGHNA and CDR2 is YNFKEQ in the germline V gene. The CDR3 contains 17 residues. In DNA form, the CDR3 reads TGTGCCAGCAGCCAAGATATGATTTCCACGGTCGGTCAGCCCCAGCATTTT. Encoded protein: CASSQDMISTVGQPQHF.

The V call is TRBV10-3, the J call TRBJ1-5; D call uncertain. The CDR3 runs to 14 residues. V was shortened by 1 base and J by 7 bases, with 11 bases between the two germline ends. Germline values: CDR1 ENHRY, CDR2 SYGVKD. The CDR3 here is CAISEFVGRQPQHF. CDR3 coding DNA: TGTGCCATCAGTGAGTTTGTAGGGCGCCAGCCCCAGCATTTT.

This clone came up once. In DNA, the CDR3 is TGTGCCAGCAGCTTGGGCCATAGCGGGGTGTACAATGAGCAGTTCTTC. Translated, it gives CASSLGHSGVYNEQFF. This chain links TRBV5-4 with TRBJ2-1; TRBD2 matches at 8 bases. The CDR3 is made up of 16 amino acids. Germline V gene data show CDR1 as SGHNT and CDR2 as YYREEE (reference sequence). The J segment lost 4 bases and the V segment lost 0 bases, leaving 6 bases of the junction unmatched.

The genes are TRBV11-2 and TRBJ2-7; D may be TRBD1 (6 bases). The V and J ends lost 1 base and 3 bases respectively, with 10 bases between them. The CDR3 is 14 amino acids. Germline V CDR1 and CDR2: SGHAT, FQNNGV. The CDR3 DNA reads as TGTGCCAGCAGCTTAGGGACAGCCTACTACGAGCAGTACTTC. Encoded protein: CASSLGTAYYEQYF.

The gene calls are TRBV4-1 and TRBJ2-2; 12 nucleotides agree with TRBD2. The germline V gene has CDR1 MGHRA and CDR2 YSYEKL. V gave up 4 bases and J gave up 7 bases; unmatched junction bases: 7. The length of the CDR3 is 16 residues. CDR3 protein: CASSRMTSGGNGELFF. In DNA, the CDR3 is TGCGCCAGCAGCCGAATGACTAGCGGGGGAAACGGGGAGCTGTTTTTT.

The rearrangement joins TRBV10-3 to TRBJ1-6; D may be TRBD1 (6 bases). The CDR3 totals 14 residues. Germline V lookup: CDR1 ENHRY, CDR2 SYGVKD. Trimming took 6 bases from V and 9 from J, leaving 15 bases between them. CDR3 bases: TGTGCCATCAGATCCACAGGGATCAGTTCACCCCTCCACTTT. It yields the protein CAIRSTGISSPLHF.

J is TRBJ2-3 and V is TRBV7-9; TRBD2 aligns across 14 bases. This CDR3 is built from 16 residues. V was pared by 5 bases and J by 2 bases, with 3 bases of the junction left unmatched. The V gene's germline CDR1 is SEHNR and CDR2 FQNEAQ (reference sequence). The CDR3 coding sequence is TGTGCCAGCAGCCGACTAGCGGGGGGGCACACAGATACGCAGTATTTT. Translated, it gives CASSRLAGGHTDTQYF. The variable domain in full, with the rest retrieved from reference TRBV7-9 and TRBJ2-3, is DTGVSQNPRHKITKRGQNVTFRCDPISEHNRLYWYRQTLGQGPEFLTYFQNEAQLEKSRLLSDRFSAERPKGSFSTLEIQRTEQGDSAMYLCASSRLAGGHTDTQYFGPGTRLTVL.

This chain joins TRBV6-1 and TRBJ1-5; D gene uncertain. V was pared by 6 bases and J by 4 bases, with 10 bases between. The CDR3 sequence is 13 residues long. Germline CDR1 is MNHNS and CDR2 is SASEGT. This chain's CDR3 is CASRARENQPQHF. The CDR3 nucleotides read TGTGCCAGCAGAGCCAGAGAGAATCAGCCCCAGCATTTT.

This chain connects TRBV5-1 to TRBJ2-5, with D uncertain. Per germline, CDR1 SGHRS and CDR2 YFSETQ. V was pared by 5 bases and J by 3 bases, with 11 bases between. CDR3 size: 13 residues. DNA for the CDR3: TGCGCCAGCAGAAGGTGGGCGGAAGAGACCCAGTACTTC. Amino acids: CASRRWAEETQYF.

The rearrangement uses TRBV5-1 and TRBJ1-6; D perhaps matches TRBD1 (5 bases). Trimming removed 0 bases at V and 9 bases at J, with 13 bases between. The CDR3 length is 15 residues. Looked up from germline, CDR1 is SGHRS and CDR2 is YFSETQ. The DNA of the CDR3 is TGCGCCAGCAGCTTGGAGGGACCCCCCGGTTCACCCCTCCACTTT. Protein product: CASSLEGPPGSPLHF.

This clone was seen a few times. The chain joins TRBV27 to TRBJ1-6; tentative D call: TRBD1 (6 bases). This CDR3 spans 16 amino acids. In germline, CDR1 is MNHEY, CDR2 SMNVEV (reference sequence). Trimming left V 2 bases short and J 10 bases short, with 18 bases between. CDR3 in amino acids: CASSLLGGAIGSPLHF. The CDR3 nucleotides are TGTGCCAGCAGTTTACTCGGGGGCGCTATTGGATCACCCCTCCACTTT.

The genes are TRBV7-2 and TRBJ2-5, with TRBD2 matching over 9 bases. There are 15 residues in the CDR3. Germline CDR1 SGHTA, CDR2 FQGNSA. Trimming removed 7 bases from V and 5 bases from J; junction bases left unmatched: 11. The CDR3 is CASTWVSGGGETQYF. The CDR3 region has the DNA TGTGCCAGCACCTGGGTTAGCGGGGGTGGGGAGACCCAGTACTTC.

This chain links TRBV5-6 with TRBJ2-1, with D maybe TRBD2 (6 bases). V was shortened by 4 bases and J by 7 bases, with 18 bases between the two germline ends. The CDR3 runs to 15 residues. CDR1 is SGHDT and CDR2 is YYEEEE in the germline V gene. For the CDR3, the DNA is TGTGCCAGCAGCCCGGGACTGGGGCAGCGGAATGAGCAGTTCTTC. Translation: CASSPGLGQRNEQFF.